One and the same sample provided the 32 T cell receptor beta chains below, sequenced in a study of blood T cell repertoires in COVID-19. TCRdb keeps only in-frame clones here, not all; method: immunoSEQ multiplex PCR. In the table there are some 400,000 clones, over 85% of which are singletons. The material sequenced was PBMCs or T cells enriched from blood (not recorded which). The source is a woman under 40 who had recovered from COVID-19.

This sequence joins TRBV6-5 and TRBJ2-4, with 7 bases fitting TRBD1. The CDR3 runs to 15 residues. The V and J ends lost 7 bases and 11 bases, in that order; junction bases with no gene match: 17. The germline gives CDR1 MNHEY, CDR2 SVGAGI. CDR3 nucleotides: TGTGCCAGCACCCTACAGGGGCGGTTACACGGATTTCAGTACTTC. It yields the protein CASTLQGRLHGFQYF.

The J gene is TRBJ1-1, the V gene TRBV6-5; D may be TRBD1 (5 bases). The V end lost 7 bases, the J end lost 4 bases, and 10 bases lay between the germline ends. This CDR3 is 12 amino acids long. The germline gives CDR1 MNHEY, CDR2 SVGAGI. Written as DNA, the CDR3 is TGTGCCAGCACAGGGCCGGGCACTGAAGCTTTCTTT. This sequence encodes CASTGPGTEAFF.

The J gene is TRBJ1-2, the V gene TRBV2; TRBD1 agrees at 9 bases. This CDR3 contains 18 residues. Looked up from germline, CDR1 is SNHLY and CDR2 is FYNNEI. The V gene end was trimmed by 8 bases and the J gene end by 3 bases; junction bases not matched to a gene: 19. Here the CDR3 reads CASFGPRDRVDADYGYTF. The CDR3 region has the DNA TGTGCCAGCTTTGGACCCCGGGACAGGGTGGATGCGGACTATGGCTACACCTTC.

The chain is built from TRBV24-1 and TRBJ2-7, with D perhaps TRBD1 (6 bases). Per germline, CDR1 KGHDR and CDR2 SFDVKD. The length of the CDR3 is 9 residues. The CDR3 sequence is CAKGHPEVV. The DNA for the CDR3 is TGTGCCAAGGGACACCCCGAAGTGGTC.

The CDR3 sequence is CASSLGASGGTDTQYF. In DNA, the CDR3 is TGTGCCAGCAGCTTGGGGGCTAGCGGGGGGACAGATACGCAGTATTTT. V and J are TRBV5-4 and TRBJ2-3, with 11 bases identical to TRBD2. The V and J ends lost 0 bases and 3 bases, in that order; junction bases with no gene match: 3. This CDR3 region has 16 residues. CDR1 and CDR2 from the germline V gene are SGHNT and YYREEE (reference sequence).

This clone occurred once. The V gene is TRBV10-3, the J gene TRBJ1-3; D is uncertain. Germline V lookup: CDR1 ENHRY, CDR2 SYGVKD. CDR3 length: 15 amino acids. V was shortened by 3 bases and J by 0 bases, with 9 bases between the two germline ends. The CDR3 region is CAISDFTDSGNTIYF. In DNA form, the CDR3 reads TGTGCCATCAGTGATTTTACAGACTCTGGAAACACCATATATTTT.

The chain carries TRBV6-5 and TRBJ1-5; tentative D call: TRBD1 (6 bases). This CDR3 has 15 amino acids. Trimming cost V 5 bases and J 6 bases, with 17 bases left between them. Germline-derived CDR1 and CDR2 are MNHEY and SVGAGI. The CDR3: CASSTTQGFSQPQHF. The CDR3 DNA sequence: TGTGCCAGCAGTACGACACAGGGTTTCAGTCAGCCCCAGCATTTT.

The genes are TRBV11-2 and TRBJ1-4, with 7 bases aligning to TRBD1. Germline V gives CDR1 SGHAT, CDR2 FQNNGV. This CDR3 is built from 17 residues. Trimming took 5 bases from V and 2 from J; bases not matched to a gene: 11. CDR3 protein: CASSRLRGQETNEKLFF. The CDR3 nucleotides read TGTGCCAGCAGCCGGCTCCGAGGACAGGAGACTAATGAAAAACTGTTTTTT.

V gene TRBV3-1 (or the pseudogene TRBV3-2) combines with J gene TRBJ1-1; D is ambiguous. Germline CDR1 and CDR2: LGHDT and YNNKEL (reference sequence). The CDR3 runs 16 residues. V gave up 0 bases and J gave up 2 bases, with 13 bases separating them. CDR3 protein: CASSQELTGINTEAFF. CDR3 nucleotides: TGTGCCAGCAGCCAAGAACTTACGGGGATAAACACTGAAGCTTTCTTT.

CDR3 residues: CASSQERDRHQPQHF. For the CDR3, the DNA is TGCGCCAGCAGCCAAGAACGGGACAGGCATCAGCCCCAGCATTTT. The rearrangement uses TRBV4-1 and TRBJ1-5; 8 bases align to TRBD1. CDR1 MGHRA and CDR2 YSYEKL come from the germline V gene. This CDR3 is built from 15 residues. The V gene end was trimmed by 0 bases and the J gene end by 5 bases; junction bases not matched to a gene: 3.

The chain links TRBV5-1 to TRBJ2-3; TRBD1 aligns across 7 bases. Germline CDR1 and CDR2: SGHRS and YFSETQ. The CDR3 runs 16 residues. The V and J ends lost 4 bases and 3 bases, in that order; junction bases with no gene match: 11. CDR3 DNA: TGCGCCAGCAGCGTGACAGGGTTAGGTGGTACAGATACGCAGTATTTT. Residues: CASSVTGLGGTDTQYF.

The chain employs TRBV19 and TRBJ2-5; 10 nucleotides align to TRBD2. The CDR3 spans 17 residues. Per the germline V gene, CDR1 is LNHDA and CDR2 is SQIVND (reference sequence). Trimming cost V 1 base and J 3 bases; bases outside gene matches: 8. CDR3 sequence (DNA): TGTGCCAGTAGTATAGGCCTGATCCTAGCGGGGGAAGAGACCCAGTACTTC. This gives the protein CASSIGLILAGEETQYF.

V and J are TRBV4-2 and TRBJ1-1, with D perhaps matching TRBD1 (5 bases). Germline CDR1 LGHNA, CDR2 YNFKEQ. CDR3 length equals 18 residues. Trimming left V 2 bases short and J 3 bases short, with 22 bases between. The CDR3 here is CASSQKSPDNLIDTEAFF. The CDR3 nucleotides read TGTGCCAGCAGCCAAAAAAGCCCGGACAATCTTATTGACACTGAAGCTTTCTTT.

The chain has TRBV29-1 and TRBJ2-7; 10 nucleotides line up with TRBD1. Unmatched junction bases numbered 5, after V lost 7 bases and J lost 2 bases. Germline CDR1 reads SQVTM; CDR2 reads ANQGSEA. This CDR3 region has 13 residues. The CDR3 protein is CSARTGGPYEQYF. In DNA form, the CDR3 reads TGCAGCGCTAGGACAGGGGGTCCCTACGAGCAGTACTTC.

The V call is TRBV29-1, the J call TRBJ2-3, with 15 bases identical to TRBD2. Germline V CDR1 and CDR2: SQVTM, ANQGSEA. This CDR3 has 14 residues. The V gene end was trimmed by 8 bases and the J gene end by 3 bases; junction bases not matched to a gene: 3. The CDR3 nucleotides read TGCAGCACGGGACTAGCGGGAGGTACAGATACGCAGTATTTT. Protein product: CSTGLAGGTDTQYF.

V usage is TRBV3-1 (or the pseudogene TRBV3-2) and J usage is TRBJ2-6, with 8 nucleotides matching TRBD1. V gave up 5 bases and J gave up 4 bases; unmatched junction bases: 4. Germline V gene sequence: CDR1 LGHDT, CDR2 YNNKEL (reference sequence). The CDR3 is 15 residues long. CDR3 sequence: CASSSQGAGANVLTF. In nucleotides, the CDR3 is TGTGCCAGCAGCTCCCAGGGGGCCGGGGCCAACGTCCTGACTTTC.

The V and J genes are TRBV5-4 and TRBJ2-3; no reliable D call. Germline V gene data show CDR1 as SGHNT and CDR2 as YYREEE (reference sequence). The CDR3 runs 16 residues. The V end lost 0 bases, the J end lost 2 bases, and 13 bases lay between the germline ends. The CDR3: CASSLGTAGYTDTQYF. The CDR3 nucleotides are TGTGCCAGCAGCTTGGGCACCGCAGGATACACAGATACGCAGTATTTT.

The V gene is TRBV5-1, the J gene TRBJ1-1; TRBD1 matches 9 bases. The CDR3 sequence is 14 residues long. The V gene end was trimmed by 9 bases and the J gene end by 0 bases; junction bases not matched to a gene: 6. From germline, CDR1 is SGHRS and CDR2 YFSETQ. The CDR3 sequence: CATARDRVNTEAFF. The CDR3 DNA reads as TGCGCCACGGCCCGGGACAGGGTGAACACTGAAGCTTTCTTT.

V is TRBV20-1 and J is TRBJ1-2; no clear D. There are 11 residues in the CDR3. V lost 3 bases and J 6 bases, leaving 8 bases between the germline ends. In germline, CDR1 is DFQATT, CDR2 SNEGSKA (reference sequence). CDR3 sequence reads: CSASAGNGYTF. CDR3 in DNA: TGCAGTGCTAGTGCGGGGAATGGCTACACCTTC.

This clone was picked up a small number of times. CDR3 DNA sequence: TGTGCCAGCAGCTTTCGTCCTAGAAGCACAGATACGCAGTATTTT. Translation: CASSFRPRSTDTQYF. The chain uses TRBV7-2 and TRBJ2-3; no firm D call. Trimming left V 3 bases short and J 0 bases short, with 10 bases between. In germline, CDR1 is SGHTA, CDR2 FQGNSA. The CDR3 is made up of 15 amino acids.

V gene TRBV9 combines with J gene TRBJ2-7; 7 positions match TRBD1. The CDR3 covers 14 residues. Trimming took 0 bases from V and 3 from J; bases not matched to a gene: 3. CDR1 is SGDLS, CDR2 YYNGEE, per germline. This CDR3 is CASSVATGNYEQYF. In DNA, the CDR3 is TGTGCCAGCAGCGTAGCGACAGGGAACTACGAGCAGTACTTC.

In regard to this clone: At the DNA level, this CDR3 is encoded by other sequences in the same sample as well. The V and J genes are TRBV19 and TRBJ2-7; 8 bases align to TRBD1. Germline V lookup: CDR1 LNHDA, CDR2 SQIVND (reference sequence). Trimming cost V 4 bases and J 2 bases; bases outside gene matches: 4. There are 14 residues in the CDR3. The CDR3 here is CASSTGTGAYEQYF. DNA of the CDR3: TGTGCCAGTAGTACCGGGACAGGTGCCTACGAGCAGTACTTC.

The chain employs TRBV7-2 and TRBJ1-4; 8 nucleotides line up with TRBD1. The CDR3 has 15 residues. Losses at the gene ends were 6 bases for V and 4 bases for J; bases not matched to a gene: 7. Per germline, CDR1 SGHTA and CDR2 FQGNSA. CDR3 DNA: TGTGCCAGCAGTCCAGGACAGGGAATTAATGAAAAACTGTTTTTT. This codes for CASSPGQGINEKLFF.

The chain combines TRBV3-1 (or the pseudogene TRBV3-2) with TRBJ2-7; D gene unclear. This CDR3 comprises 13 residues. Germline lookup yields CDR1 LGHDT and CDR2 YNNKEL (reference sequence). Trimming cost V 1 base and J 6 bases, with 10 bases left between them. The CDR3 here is CASSQASALEQYF. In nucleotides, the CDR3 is TGTGCCAGCAGCCAAGCGAGCGCTCTCGAGCAGTACTTC.

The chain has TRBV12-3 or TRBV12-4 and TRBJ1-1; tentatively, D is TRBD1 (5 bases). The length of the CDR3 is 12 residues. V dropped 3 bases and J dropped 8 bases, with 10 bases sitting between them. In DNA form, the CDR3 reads TGTGCCAGCAGTTTTCGGACAACCGAAGCTTTCTTT. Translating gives CASSFRTTEAFF.

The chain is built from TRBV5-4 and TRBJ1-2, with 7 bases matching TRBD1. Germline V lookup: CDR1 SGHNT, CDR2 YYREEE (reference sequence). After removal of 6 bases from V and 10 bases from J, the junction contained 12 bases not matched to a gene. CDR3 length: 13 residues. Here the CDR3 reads CASTYDRARDYTF. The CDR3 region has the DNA TGTGCCAGCACCTATGACAGGGCAAGAGACTACACCTTC.

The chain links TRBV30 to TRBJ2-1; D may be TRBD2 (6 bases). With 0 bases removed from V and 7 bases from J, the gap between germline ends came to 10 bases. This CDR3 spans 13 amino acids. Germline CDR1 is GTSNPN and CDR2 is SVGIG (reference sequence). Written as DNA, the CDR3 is TGTGCCTGGAGTGTATTTGGGGGGAATGAGCAGTTCTTC. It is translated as CAWSVFGGNEQFF.

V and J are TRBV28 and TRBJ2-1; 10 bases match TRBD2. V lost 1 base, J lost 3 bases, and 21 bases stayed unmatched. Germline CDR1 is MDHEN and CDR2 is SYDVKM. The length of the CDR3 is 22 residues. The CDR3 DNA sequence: TGTGCCAGCAGTTTATTAGGGGCTGGCAAAACATGGGGGACTAGCGACTACAATGAGCAGTTCTTC. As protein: CASSLLGAGKTWGTSDYNEQFF.

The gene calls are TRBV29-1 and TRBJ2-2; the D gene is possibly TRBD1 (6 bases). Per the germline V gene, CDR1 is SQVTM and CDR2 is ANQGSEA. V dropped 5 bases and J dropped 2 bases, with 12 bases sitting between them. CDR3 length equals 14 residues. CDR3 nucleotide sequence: TGCAGCGTTTCGTGGACAGTCAACACCGGGGAGCTGTTTTTT. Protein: CSVSWTVNTGELFF.

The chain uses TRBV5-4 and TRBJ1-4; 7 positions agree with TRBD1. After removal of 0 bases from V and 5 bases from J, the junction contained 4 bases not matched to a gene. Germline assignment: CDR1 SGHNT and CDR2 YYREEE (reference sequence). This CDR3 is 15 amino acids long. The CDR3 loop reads CASSLAGQANEKLFF. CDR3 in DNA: TGTGCCAGCAGCTTGGCCGGACAGGCAAATGAAAAACTGTTTTTT.

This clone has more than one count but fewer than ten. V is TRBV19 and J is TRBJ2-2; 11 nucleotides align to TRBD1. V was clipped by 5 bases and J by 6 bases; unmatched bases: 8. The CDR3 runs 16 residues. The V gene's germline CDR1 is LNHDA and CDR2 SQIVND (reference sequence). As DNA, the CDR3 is TGTGCCAGTAGTTCCCCGGGACAGGGGGATTCCGGGGAGCTGTTTTTT. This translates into CASSSPGQGDSGELFF.

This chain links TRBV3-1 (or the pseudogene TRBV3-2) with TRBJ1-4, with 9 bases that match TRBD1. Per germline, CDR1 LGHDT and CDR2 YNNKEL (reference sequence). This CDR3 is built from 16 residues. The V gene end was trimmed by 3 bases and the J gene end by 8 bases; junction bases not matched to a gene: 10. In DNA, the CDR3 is TGTGCCAGCAGCCAGGACATTACAGGGGGCGGAGAAAAACTGTTTTTT. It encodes CASSQDITGGGEKLFF.